This TCR beta chain was documented in a study of regulatory T cells in long-lasting Graves disease. Stated time point: persistent/refractory GD, antithyroid drugs over 5 years with positive TRAb. Researchers made the TCR library from RNA that was extracted from PBMCs. The CDR3 has 16 residues. Trimming took off 6 bases at V and 6 bases at J, with 21 bases between the two ends. In building TCR beta libraries, iRepertoire HTBI primers were used together with Arm-PCR of CDR3 regions. MiXCR, run by TCRdb on the multiplex PCR reads, gives a single entry per CDR3 protein. The sample yields fewer than 450,000 distinct CDR3 sequences, 20% to 25% seen once.

The source material was peripheral blood mononuclear cells (PBMCs), sampled when the disease was refractory, from a patient treated with antithyroid drugs. The chain is built from TRBV12-3 or TRBV12-4 and TRBJ1-5; weak D call: TRBD1 (5 bases). The receptor comes from a female donor with Graves disease. The CDR3 region has the DNA TGTGCCAGCAGCCCCTCTCCGGGACCGACGGTTCAGCCCCAGCATTTT. Residues: CASSPSPGPTVQPQHF.